This TCR beta chain was documented in a study of vaccination and CD4 T cells after COVID-19. Whole-study context: Convalescent donors were composed of six males and four females, of whom two were Hispanic.

Remarks on this clonotype: The antigen remains undetermined.

Per the germline V gene, CDR1 is MNHEY and CDR2 is SVGEGT. The ends were cut back, 1 base at V and 4 bases at J, with 13 bases in the middle. The length of the CDR3 is 15 residues. As for treatment: roughly 10-day PBMC culture with coronavirus spike peptide pools or control peptides (ViraFEST assay). From the unexposed donor, CD4+ T cells were collected ahead of the COVID-19 pandemic (2011-2018). An Oncomine TCR Beta short-read assay was used to sequence the DNA from cultured CD4+ T cells. Cultured CD4+ T cells were the source of extracted genomic DNA. In TCRdb, the PCR reads were re-called with MiXCR into one record per CDR3 protein. Among over 9,500 distinct CDR3 sequences listed, 40% were seen once.

The sequence came from a human donor in good health. This chain links TRBV6-2 or TRBV6-3 with TRBJ1-2, with unresolved D. Sequencing used CD4+ T cells from blood, cultured in vitro. DNA for the CDR3: TGTGCCAGCAGTTACTTACCCGGCAGCACCTATGGCTACACCTTC. It yields the protein CASSYLPGSTYGYTF.